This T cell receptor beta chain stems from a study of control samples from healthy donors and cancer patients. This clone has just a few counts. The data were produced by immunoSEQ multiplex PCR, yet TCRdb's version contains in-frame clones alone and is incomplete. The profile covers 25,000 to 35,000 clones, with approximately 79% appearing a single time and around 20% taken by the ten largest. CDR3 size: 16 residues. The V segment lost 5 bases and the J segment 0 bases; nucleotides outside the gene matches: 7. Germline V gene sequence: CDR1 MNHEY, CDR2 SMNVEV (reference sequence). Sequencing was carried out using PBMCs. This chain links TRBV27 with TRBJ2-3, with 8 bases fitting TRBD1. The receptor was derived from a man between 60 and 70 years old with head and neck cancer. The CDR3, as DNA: TGTGCCAGCAGTACCGGACAGGGCACTAGCACAGATACGCAGTATTTT. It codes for CASSTGQGTSTDTQYF.